The clone carrying this T cell receptor beta chain was observed a handful of times. With V trimmed by 7 bases and J by 3 bases, 10 bases remained unmatched. Germline V CDR1 and CDR2: MNHEY, SVGEGT. CDR3 length: 15 amino acids. Through a sample-barcoded 5' primer and a J-beta primer mix, a second PCR was run for roughly 7 to 12 cycles. TCRdb re-derived calls from the 5' RACE reads in MiXCR, one entry per CDR3 protein. The sample lists 730,000 or so distinct CDR3 sequences; roughly 43% were seen once. These data originate in a study of blood T cells in healthy people across ages. The V call is TRBV6-2 or TRBV6-3, the J call TRBJ2-7; TRBD1 agrees at 9 bases. The source material was blood. The source is a man older than 75 in good health. CDR3 in amino acids: CASTPLDRGSYEQYF. DNA for the CDR3: TGTGCCAGCACTCCTCTAGACAGGGGGAGCTACGAGCAGTACTTC.